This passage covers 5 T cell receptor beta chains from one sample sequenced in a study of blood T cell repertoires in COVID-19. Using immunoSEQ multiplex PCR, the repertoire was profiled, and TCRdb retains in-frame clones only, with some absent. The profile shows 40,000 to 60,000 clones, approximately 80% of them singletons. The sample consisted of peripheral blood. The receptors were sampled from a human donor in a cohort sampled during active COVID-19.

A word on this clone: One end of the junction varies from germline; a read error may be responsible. The CDR3 DNA reads as TGTGCCAGCCGTGAGGCTTCACAGCCCCAGCATTTT. Translating it yields CASREASQPQHF. The chain carries TRBV2 and TRBJ1-5; no firm D call. The germline V gene has CDR1 SNHLY and CDR2 FYNNEI. The CDR3 sequence is 12 residues long.

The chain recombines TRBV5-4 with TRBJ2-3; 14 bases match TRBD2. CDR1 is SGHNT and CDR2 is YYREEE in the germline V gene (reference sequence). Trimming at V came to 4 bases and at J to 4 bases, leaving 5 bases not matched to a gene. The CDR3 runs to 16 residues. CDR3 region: CASSRGLAGESDTQYF. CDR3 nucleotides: TGTGCCAGCAGCCGGGGACTAGCGGGAGAGTCAGATACGCAGTATTTT.

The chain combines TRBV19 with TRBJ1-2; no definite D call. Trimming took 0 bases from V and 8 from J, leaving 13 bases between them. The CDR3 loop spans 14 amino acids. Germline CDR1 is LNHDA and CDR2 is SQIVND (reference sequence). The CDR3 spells CASSIEIRIRGYTF. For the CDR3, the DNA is TGTGCCAGTAGTATAGAGATCAGGATTAGGGGCTACACCTTC.

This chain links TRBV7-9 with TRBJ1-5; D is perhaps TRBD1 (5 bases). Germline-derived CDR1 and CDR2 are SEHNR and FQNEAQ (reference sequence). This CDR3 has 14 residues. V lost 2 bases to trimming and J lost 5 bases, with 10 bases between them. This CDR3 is CASSLQGGDQPQHF. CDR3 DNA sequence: TGTGCCAGCAGCTTACAGGGAGGAGATCAGCCCCAGCATTTT. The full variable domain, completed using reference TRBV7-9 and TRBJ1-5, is DTGVSQNPRHKITKRGQNVTFRCDPISEHNRLYWYRQTLGQGPEFLTYFQNEAQLEKSRLLSDRFSAERPKGSFSTLEIQRTEQGDSAMYLCASSLQGGDQPQHFGDGTRLSIL.

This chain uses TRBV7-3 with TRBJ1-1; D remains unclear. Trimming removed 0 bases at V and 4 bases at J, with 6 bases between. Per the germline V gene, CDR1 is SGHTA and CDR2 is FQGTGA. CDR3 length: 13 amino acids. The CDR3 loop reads CASSLTYSTEAFF. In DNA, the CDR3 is TGTGCCAGCAGCTTAACGTACAGCACTGAAGCTTTCTTT.